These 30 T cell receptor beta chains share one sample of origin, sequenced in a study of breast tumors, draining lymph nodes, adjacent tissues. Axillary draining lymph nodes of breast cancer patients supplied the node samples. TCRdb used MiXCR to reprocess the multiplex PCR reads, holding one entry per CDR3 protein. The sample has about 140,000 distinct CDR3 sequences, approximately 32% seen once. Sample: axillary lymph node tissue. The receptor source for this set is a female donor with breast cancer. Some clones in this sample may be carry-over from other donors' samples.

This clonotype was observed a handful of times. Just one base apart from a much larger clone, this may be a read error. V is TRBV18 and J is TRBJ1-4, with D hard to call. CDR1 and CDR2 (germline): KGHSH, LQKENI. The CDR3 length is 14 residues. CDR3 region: CASPPDTRTEKLFF. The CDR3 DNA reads TGTGCCAGCCCACCCGACACAAGGACTGAAAAACTGTTTTTT.

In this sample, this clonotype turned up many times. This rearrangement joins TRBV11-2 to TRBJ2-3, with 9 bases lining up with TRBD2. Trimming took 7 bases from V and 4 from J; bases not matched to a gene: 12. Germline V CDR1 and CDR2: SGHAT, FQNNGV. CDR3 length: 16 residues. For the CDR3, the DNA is TGTGCCAGCACGTTGCGGGCGGGGGGGAGGCCAGATACGCAGTATTTT. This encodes CASTLRAGGRPDTQYF.

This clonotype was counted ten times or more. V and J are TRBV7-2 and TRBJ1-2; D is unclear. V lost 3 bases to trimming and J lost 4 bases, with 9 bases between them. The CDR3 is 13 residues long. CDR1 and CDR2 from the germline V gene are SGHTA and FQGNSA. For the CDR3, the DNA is TGTGCCAGCAGCTTGACACCTATCTATGGCTACACCTTC. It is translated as CASSLTPIYGYTF.

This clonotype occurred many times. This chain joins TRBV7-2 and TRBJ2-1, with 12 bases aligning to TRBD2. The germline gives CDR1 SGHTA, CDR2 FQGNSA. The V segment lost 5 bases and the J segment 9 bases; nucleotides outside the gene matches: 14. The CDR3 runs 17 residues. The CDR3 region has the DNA TGTGCCAGCAGCCCCCACCCCCTAGCGGGGGGGCCTAGTGAGCAGTTCTTC. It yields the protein CASSPHPLAGGPSEQFF.

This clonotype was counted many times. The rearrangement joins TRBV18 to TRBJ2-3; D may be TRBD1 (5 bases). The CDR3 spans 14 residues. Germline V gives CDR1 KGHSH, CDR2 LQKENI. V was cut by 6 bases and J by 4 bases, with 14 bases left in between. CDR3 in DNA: TGTGCCAGCTCTCCGCGACAGTCCGCAGATACGCAGTATTTT. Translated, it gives CASSPRQSADTQYF.

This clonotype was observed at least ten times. The CDR3 spells CSAVKEDRDGYTF. DNA of the CDR3: TGCAGTGCCGTTAAAGAGGACAGGGATGGCTACACCTTC. The chain has TRBV20-1 and TRBJ1-2; 8 bases are a match to TRBD1. CDR1 DFQATT and CDR2 SNEGSKA come from the germline V gene (reference sequence). CDR3 size: 13 residues. The trim removed 6 bases at V and 6 bases at J, leaving 9 bases unmatched.

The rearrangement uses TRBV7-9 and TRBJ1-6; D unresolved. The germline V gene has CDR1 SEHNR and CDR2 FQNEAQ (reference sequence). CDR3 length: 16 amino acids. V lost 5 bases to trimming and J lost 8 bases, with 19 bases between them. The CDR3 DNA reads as TGTGCCAGCAGCAACCCGGGTCCCCCCCGGGATTCACCCCTCCACTTT. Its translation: CASSNPGPPRDSPLHF.

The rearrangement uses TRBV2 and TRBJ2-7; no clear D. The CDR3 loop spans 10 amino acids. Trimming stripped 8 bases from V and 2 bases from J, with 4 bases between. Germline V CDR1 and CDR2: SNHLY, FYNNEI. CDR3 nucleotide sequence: TGTGCCAGCGGGGCCTACGAGCAGTACGTC. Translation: CASGAYEQYV.

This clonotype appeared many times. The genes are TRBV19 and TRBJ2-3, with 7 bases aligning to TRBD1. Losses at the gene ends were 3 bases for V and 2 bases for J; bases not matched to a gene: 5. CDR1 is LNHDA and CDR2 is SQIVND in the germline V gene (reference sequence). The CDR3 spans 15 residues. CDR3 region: CASSILDRNTDTQYF. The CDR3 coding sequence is TGTGCCAGTAGTATTTTGGACAGGAACACAGATACGCAGTATTTT. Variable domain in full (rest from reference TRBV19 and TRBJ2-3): DGGITQSPKYLFRKEGQNVTLSCEQNLNHDAMYWYRQDPGQGLRLIYYSQIVNDFQKGDIAEGYSVSREKKESFPLTVTSAQKNPTAFYLCASSILDRNTDTQYFGPGTRLTVL.

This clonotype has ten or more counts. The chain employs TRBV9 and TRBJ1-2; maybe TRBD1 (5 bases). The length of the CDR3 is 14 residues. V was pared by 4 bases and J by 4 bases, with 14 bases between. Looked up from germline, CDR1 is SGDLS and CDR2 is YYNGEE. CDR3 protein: CASSPFGGSYGYTF. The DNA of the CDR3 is TGTGCCAGCAGCCCCTTCGGGGGGAGCTATGGCTACACCTTC.

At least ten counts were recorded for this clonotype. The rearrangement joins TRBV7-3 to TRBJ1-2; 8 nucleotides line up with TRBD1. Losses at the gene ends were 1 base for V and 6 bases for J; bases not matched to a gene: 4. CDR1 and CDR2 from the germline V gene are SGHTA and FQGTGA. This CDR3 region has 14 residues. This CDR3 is CASSLMATGDGYTF. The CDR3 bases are TGTGCCAGCAGCTTAATGGCGACAGGGGATGGCTACACCTTC.

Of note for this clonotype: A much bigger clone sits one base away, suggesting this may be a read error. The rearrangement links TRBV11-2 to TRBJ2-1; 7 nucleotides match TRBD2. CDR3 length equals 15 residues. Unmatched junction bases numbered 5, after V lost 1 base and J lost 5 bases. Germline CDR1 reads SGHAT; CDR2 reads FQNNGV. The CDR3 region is CASSLASGADNEQFF. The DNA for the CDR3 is TGTGCCAGCAGCTTAGCCAGCGGGGCGGACAATGAGCAGTTCTTC.

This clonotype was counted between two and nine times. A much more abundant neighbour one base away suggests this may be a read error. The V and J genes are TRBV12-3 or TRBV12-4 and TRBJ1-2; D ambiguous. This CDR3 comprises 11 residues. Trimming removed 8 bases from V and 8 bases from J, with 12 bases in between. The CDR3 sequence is CASGLGPGYTF. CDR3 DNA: TGTGCCAGCGGTCTCGGACCGGGCTACACCTTC.

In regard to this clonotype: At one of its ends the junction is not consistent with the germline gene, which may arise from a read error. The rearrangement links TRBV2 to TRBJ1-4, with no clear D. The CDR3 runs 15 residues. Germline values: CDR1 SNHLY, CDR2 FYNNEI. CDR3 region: CAGSDNRIANEKLFF. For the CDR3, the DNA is TGTGCCGGCAGCGATAACAGAATAGCTAATGAAAAACTGTTTTTT.

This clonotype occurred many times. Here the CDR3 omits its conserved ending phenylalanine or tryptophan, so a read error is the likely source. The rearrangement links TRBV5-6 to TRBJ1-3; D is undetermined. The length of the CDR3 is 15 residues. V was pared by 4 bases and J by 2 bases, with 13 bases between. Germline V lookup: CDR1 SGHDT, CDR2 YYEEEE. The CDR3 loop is CASSTNDKPGNTIYL. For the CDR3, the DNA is TGTGCCAGCAGCACGAACGACAAGCCTGGAAACACCATATATCTT.

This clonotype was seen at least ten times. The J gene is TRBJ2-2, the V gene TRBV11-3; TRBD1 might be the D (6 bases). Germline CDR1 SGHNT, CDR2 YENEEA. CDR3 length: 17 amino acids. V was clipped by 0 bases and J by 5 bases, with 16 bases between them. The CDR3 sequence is CASSLDQGGASTGELFF. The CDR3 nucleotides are TGTGCCAGCAGCTTAGATCAAGGGGGAGCGAGTACCGGGGAGCTGTTTTTT.

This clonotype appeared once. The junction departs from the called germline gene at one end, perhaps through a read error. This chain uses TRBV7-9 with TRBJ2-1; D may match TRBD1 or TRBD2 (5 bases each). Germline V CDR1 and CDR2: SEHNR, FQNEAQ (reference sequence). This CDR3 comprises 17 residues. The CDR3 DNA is TGTGCCAGCAGCGAACGAAAGGCAGGGAGCTCCTACAGTGAGCAGTTCTTC. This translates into CASSERKAGSSYSEQFF.

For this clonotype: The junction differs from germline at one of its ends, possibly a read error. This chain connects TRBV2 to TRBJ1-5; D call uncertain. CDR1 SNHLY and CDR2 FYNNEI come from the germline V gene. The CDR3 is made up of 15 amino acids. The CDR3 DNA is TGTACCAGCAGTGTGGGGATAAGTATTTATCAGCCCCAGCATTTT. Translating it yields CTSSVGISIYQPQHF.

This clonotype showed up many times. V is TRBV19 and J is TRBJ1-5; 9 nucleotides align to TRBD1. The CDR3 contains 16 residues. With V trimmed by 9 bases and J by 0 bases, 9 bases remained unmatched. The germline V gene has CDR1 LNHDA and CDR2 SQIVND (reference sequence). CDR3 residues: CASKDRGGYSNQPQHF. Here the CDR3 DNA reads TGTGCCAGCAAGGACAGGGGAGGCTATAGCAATCAGCCCCAGCATTTT.

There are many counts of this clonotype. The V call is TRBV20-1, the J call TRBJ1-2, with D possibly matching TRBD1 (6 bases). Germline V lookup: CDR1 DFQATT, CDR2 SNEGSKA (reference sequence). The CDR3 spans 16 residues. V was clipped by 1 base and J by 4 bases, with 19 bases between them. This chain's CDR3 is CSARGGLGGTTYGYTF. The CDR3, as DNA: TGCAGTGCTAGAGGGGGATTGGGGGGCACTACCTATGGCTACACCTTC.

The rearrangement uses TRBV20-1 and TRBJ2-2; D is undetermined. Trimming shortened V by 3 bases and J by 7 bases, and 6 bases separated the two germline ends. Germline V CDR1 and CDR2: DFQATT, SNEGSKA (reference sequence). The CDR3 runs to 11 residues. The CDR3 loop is CSASGSGELFF. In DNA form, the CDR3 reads TGCAGTGCTAGCGGTAGCGGGGAGCTGTTTTTT.

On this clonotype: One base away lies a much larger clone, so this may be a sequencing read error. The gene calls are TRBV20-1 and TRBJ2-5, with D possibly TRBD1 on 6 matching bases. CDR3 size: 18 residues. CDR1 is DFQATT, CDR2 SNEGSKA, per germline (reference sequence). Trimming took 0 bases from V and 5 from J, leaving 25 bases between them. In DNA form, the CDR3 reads TGCAGTGCTAGAGATTTGGGATCGCGGGCACAGGGTTCGGAGACCCAGTACTTC. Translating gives CSARDLGSRAQGSETQYF.

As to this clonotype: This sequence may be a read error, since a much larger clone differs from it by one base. CDR3 residues: CASRPGMASGDTRYF. CDR3 coding DNA: TGCGCCAGCCGTCCAGGGATGGCTAGCGGGGATACGCGGTATTTT. The V gene is TRBV4-3, the J gene TRBJ2-3; 9 nucleotides match TRBD2. The CDR3 contains 15 residues. CDR1 is LGHNA and CDR2 is YSLEER in the germline V gene.

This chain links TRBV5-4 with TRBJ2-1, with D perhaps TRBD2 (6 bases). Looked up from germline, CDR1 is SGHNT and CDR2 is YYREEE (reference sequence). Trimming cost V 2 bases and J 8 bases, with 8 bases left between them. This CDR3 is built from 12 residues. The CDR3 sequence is CASSFPGDEQFF. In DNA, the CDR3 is TGTGCCAGCAGCTTTCCGGGGGATGAGCAGTTCTTC.

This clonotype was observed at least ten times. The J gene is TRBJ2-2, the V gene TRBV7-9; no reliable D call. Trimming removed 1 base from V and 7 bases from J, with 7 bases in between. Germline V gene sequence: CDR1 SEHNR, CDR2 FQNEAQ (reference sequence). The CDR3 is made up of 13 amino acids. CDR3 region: CASSLGQVGELFF. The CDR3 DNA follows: TGTGCCAGCAGCTTAGGACAAGTCGGGGAGCTGTTTTTT.

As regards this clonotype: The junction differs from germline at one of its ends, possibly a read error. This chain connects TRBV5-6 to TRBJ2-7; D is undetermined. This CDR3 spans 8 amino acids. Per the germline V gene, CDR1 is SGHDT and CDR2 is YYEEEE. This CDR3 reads CASSSPSF. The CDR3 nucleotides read TGTGCCAGCAGCTCACCATCTTTC.

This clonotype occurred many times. CDR3: CAWSIDRANTGELFF. The DNA for the CDR3 is TGTGCCTGGAGTATCGACAGGGCGAACACCGGGGAGCTGTTTTTT. The chain joins TRBV30 to TRBJ2-2; TRBD1 matches 7 bases. Germline V gene data show CDR1 as GTSNPN and CDR2 as SVGIG (reference sequence). The CDR3 is 15 residues long. The trim removed 2 bases at V and 0 bases at J, leaving 3 bases unmatched.

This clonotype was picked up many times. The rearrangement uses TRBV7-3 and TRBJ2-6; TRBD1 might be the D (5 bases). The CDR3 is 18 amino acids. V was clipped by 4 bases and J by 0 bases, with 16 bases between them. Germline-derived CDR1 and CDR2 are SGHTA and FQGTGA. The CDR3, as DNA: TGTGCCAGCAGCTCCTCAGGGAACGACCCCTCTGGGGCCAACGTCCTGACTTTC. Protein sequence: CASSSSGNDPSGANVLTF.

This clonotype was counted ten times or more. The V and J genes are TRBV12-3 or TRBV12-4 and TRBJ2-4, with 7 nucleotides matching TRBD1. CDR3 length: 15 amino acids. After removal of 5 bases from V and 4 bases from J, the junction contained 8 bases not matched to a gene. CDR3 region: CASSPTGQVKNIQYF. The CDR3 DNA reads TGTGCCAGCAGTCCCACAGGACAGGTGAAAAACATTCAGTACTTC.

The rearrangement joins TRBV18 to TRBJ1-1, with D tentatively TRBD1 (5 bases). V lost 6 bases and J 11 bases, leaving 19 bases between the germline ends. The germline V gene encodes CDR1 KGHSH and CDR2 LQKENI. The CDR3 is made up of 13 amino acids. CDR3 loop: CASSPTDQGNAFF. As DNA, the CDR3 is TGTGCCAGCTCCCCTACCGATCAGGGAAACGCTTTCTTT.